The entry below describes one TCR beta chain. The data were produced by immunoSEQ multiplex PCR, yet TCRdb's version contains in-frame clones alone and is incomplete. The repertoire consists of approximately 360,000 clones, with roughly 90% occurring once and the leading ten covering approximately 1%. The data originate from a study of blood T cell repertoires in COVID-19. Study at large: Both acute and convalescent COVID-19 samples were obtained from the United States, Italy and Spain. In each case, the material was cDNA or gDNA derived from T cells, B-cell-depleted T cells, or PBMCs.

Membership in each cohort depended on participant-reported clinical history. The specimen was PBMCs or T cells enriched from blood (not recorded which). This TCR derives from a woman aged 25 to 39 with acute COVID-19.

CDR3 coding DNA: TGTGCCACCAGGGACAGGGGCGGTGAAAAACTGTTTTTT. This translates into CATRDRGGEKLFF. This chain connects TRBV19 to TRBJ1-4; 10 bases match TRBD1. The junction had 6 bases not matched to a gene; V was cut back by 10 bases and J by 7 bases. CDR1 LNHDA and CDR2 SQIVND come from the germline V gene (reference sequence). The CDR3 is 13 amino acids.